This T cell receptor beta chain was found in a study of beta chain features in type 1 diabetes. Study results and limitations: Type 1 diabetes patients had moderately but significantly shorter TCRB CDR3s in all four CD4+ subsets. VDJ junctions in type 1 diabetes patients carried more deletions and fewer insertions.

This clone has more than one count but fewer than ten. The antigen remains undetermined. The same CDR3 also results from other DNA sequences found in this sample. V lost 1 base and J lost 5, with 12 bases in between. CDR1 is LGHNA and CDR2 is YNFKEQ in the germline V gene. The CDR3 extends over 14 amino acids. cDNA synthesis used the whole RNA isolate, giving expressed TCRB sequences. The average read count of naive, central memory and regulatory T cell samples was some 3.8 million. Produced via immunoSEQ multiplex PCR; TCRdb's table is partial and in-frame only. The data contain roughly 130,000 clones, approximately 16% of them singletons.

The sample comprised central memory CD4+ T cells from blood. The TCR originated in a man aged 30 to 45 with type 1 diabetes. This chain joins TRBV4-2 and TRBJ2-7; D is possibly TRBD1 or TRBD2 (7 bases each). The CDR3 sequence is CASSQGQGGHEQYF. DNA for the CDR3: TGTGCCAGCAGCCAAGGACAGGGAGGGCACGAGCAGTACTTC.